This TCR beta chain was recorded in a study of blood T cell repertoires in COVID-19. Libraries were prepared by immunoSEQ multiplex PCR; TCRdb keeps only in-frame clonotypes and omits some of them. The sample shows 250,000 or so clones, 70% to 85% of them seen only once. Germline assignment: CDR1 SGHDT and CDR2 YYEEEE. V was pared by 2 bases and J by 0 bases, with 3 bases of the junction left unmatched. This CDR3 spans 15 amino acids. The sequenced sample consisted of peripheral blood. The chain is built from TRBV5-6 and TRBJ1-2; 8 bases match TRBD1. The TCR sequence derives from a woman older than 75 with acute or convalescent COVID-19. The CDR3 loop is CASSLAGGTNYGYTF. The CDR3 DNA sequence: TGTGCCAGCAGCTTAGCAGGGGGCACTAACTATGGCTACACCTTC. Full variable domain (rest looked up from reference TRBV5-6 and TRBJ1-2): DAGVTQSPTHLIKTRGQQVTLRCSPKSGHDTVSWYQQALGQGPQFIFQYYEEEERQRGNFPDRFSGHQFPNYSSELNVNALLLGDSALYLCASSLAGGTNYGYTFGSGTRLTVV.